This TCR beta chain was recorded in a study of beta chain features in type 1 diabetes. Study-wide findings and caveats: Shorter TCRB CDR3s, moderately but significantly so, marked every one of the four CD4+ subsets in Type 1 diabetes patients. Researchers cautioned that cDNA sequencing could over-represent cells with high TCR expression. HLA effects on TCRB rearrangement stayed unresolved here.

Points on this clone: Its antigen is unknown.

CDR3 size: 13 residues. The germline V gene has CDR1 SGHRS and CDR2 YFSETQ. Trimming cost V 4 bases and J 0 bases, with 5 bases left between them. As every portion of the isolated RNA was reverse transcribed, the sequencing read expressed TCRB transcripts. Assay used: immunoSEQ multiplex PCR; TCRdb lists only in-frame clones, some missing. In the table there are roughly 230,000 clones, roughly a tenth of which are singletons. The V and J genes are TRBV5-1 and TRBJ1-3, with D uncertain. The source material was naive CD4+ T cells from blood. The clonotype was recovered from a man in his thirties or forties with type 1 diabetes. The CDR3 spells CASSDSSGNTIYF. DNA for the CDR3: TGCGCCAGCAGCGACTCCTCTGGAAACACCATATATTTT.